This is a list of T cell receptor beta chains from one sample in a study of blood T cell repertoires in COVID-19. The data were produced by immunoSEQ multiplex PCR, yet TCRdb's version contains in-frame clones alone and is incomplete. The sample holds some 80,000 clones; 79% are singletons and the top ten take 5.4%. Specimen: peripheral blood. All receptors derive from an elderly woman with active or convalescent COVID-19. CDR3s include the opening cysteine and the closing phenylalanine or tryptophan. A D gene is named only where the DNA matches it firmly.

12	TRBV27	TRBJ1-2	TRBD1	CASPTPGGWYTF
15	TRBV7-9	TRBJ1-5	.	CASSFAGTDNQPQHF
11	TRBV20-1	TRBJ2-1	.	CSAPFGGLQFF
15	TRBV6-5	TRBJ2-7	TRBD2	CASPQASGGIYEQYF
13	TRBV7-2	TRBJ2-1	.	CASSDSSYNEQFF
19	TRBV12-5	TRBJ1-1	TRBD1	CASGLAPLGTGFMNTEAFF
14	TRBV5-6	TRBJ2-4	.	CASSLTGFKNIQYF
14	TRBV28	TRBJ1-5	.	CASSPSVGLQPQHF
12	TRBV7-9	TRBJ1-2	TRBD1	CASSGQGIGYTF
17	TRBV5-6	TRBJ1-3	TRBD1	CASSPGRTGVSGNTIYF
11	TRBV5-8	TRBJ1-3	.	CASSFTYTIYF
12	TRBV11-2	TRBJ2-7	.	CASSFRGYEQYF
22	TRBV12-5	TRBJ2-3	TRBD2	CASGLLGSYGTSGDTNTDTQYF
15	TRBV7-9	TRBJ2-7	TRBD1	CASSLSGTGLFEQYF
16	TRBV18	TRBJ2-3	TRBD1	CASSLLPGQGTDTQYF
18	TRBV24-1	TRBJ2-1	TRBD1	CATSDGGFTGGFTLEQFF
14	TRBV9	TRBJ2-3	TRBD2	CASSTRLAGGTQYF
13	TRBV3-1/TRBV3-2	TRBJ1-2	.	CASSQGGRYGYTF
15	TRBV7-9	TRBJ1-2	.	CASSLAKGVSYGYTF
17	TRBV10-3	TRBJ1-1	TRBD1	CAIGKTGGAARSTEAFF
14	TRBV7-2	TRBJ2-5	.	CASSLSSGGETQYF
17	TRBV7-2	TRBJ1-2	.	CASSLERYGAKSYGYTF
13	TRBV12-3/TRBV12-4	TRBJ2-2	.	CASRGTSTGELFF
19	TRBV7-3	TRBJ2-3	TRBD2	CASSLRGAGGPYNTDTQYF
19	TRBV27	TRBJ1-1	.	CASSLSRAGSMFGNTEAFF
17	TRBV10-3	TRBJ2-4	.	CAISESELDSLKNIQYF
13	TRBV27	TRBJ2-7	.	CASSSDTSYEQYF
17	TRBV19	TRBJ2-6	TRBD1	CASSIAGGNSGANVLTF
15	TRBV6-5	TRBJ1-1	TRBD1	CASSYGNIQGTEAFF
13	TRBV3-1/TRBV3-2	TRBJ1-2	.	CASSQVVGDGYTF
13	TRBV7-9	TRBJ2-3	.	CASSSGYTDTQYF
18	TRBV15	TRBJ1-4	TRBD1	CATSRRTGRRATNEKLFF
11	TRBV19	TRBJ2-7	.	CATRTAYEQYF
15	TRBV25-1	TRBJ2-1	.	CASTPTSSLVNEQFF
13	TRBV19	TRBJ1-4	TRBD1	CASSGTGLEKLFF
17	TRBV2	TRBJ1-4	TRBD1	CASSAGTGGYGNEKLFF
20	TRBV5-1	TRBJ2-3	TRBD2	CASSFLPGLAGGRDTDTQYF
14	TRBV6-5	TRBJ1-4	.	CASSHRGAREKLFF
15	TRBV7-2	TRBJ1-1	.	CASSYRADWRGEAFF
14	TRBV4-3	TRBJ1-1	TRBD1	CASSVGTGNTEAFF
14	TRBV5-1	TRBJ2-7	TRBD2	CASSQAGVVYEQYF
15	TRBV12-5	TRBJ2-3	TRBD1	CASAPSGGRKDTQYF
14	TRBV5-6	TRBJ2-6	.	CASSFSPGANVLTF
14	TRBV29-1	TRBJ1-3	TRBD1	CSVIQGGSGNTIYF
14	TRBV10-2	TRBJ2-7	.	CASSPERTVYEQYF
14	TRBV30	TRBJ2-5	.	CAWSVSRNQETQYF
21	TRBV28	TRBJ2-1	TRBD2	CASSFPTTSRGGRALRYEQFF
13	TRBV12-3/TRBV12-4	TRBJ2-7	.	CASSLAGAYEQYF
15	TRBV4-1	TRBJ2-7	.	CASSRPEAGNYEQYF
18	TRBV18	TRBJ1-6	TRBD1	CASSPISGTGGYNSPLHF
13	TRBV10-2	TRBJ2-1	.	CASSREERDEQFF
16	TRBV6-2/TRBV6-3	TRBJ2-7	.	CASSWGHGGVGYEQYF
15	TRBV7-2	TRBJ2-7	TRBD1	CASSASPGQGEEQYF
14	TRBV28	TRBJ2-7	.	CATQRIRNSYEQYF
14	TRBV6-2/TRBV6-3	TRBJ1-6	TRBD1	CASSYRTGSSPLHF